The next 28 T cell receptor beta chains were all read from a single sample in a study of multiple sclerosis patients with progressive multifocal leukoencephalopathy. Time point given: time of PML onset. Profiling relied on immunoSEQ multiplex PCR, and the TCRdb table lists in-frame clones only, not all of them. The sample yields approximately 35,000 clones, roughly 87% seen once. Sample: PBMCs, taken from a patient treated with natalizumab. The source is a human donor with progressive multifocal leukoencephalopathy.

The V gene is TRBV7-8, the J gene TRBJ2-3, with D perhaps matching TRBD1 (5 bases). From germline, CDR1 is SGHVS and CDR2 FQNEAQ. The V end was cut by 1 base, the J end by 3 bases, with 11 bases between. CDR3 length: 15 amino acids. CDR3 sequence (DNA): TGTGCCAGCAGCTTAGACAGGTCCTTGACAGATACGCAGTATTTT. Amino acids: CASSLDRSLTDTQYF. The variable domain in full, with the rest retrieved from reference TRBV7-8 and TRBJ2-3, is GAGVSQSPRYKVAKRGQDVALRCDPISGHVSLFWYQQALGQGPEFLTYFQNEAQLDKSGLPSDRFFAERPEGSVSTLKIQRTQQEDSAVYLCASSLDRSLTDTQYFGPGTRLTVL.

The chain combines TRBV7-2 with TRBJ1-2; possible D gene TRBD1, 6 bases. V was trimmed by 6 bases and J by 3 bases, leaving 17 bases between them. The CDR3 is 15 amino acids. Germline assignment: CDR1 SGHTA and CDR2 FQGNSA. CDR3 residues: CASRNNRGQDYGYTF. The CDR3 nucleotides read TGTGCCAGCAGGAACAACCGGGGGCAGGACTATGGCTACACCTTC.

In DNA form, the CDR3 reads TGTGCCAGCAGCCGGGGGGCCGGGGAGCTGTTTTTT. Protein product: CASSRGAGELFF. The rearrangement links TRBV6-1 to TRBJ2-2; 7 bases are a match to TRBD2. The trim removed 6 bases at V and 6 bases at J, leaving 1 base unmatched. This CDR3 is 12 amino acids long. The germline CDR1 and CDR2 sequences are MNHNS and SASEGT.

CDR3 DNA: TGTGCCAGTAGTCTCCCGACAGGGTTCGGGGGTGAAGCTTTCTTT. It codes for CASSLPTGFGGEAFF. The chain uses TRBV19 and TRBJ1-1; 7 nucleotides align to TRBD1. The CDR3 spans 15 residues. The V segment lost 5 bases and the J segment 7 bases; nucleotides outside the gene matches: 13. Looked up from germline, CDR1 is LNHDA and CDR2 is SQIVND (reference sequence).

The chain combines TRBV7-2 with TRBJ1-1, with D possibly TRBD1 on 5 matching bases. CDR1 and CDR2 from the germline V gene are SGHTA and FQGNSA. The CDR3 has 16 amino acids. V lost 1 base and J 4 bases, leaving 16 bases between the germline ends. CDR3 amino acids: CASSLVGSEGRTEAFF. The CDR3 coding sequence is TGTGCCAGCAGCTTAGTAGGTTCGGAGGGGCGCACTGAAGCTTTCTTT.

This chain joins TRBV5-6 and TRBJ2-6; no definite D call. CDR1 and CDR2 from the germline V gene are SGHDT and YYEEEE. V was clipped by 1 base and J by 10 bases, with 3 bases between them. The CDR3 is 11 residues long. Here the CDR3 reads CASSLRNVLTF. The CDR3 nucleotides read TGTGCCAGCAGCTTGAGGAACGTCCTGACTTTC.

The rearrangement uses TRBV28 and TRBJ1-5, with unresolved D. Germline V gives CDR1 MDHEN, CDR2 SYDVKM. Deletions cut 11 bases from V and 4 bases from J, with 12 bases between. This CDR3 spans 12 amino acids. In DNA, the CDR3 is TGTGCCGGCGGACCACTTAATCAGCCCCAGCATTTT. Amino acids: CAGGPLNQPQHF.

This rearrangement joins TRBV13 to TRBJ2-7, with 9 bases identical to TRBD2. Germline lookup yields CDR1 PRHDT and CDR2 FYEKMQ (reference sequence). This CDR3 comprises 16 residues. The trim removed 2 bases at V and 0 bases at J, leaving 5 bases unmatched. The CDR3 reads CASSLRASGISYEQYF. CDR3 bases: TGTGCCAGCAGCTTAAGAGCTAGCGGGATCTCCTACGAGCAGTACTTC.

The chain recombines TRBV7-3 with TRBJ2-5; 9 bases are shared with TRBD2. J gave up 5 bases and V 1 base, and 8 bases lay outside the gene matches. Per the germline V gene, CDR1 is SGHTA and CDR2 is FQGTGA. CDR3 length: 16 residues. The CDR3 loop reads CASSLNAGGPGETQYF. CDR3 bases: TGTGCCAGCAGCTTAAACGCGGGAGGGCCGGGGGAGACCCAGTACTTC.

J is TRBJ2-7 and V is TRBV29-1, with D perhaps matching TRBD2 (6 bases). The CDR3 runs 15 residues. V gave up 0 bases and J gave up 0 bases, with 12 bases separating them. The V gene's germline CDR1 is SQVTM and CDR2 ANQGSEA. The CDR3 DNA follows: TGCAGCGTTGAAGATCCTAGCGTCCCCTCCTACGAGCAGTACTTC. It translates to CSVEDPSVPSYEQYF.

V usage is TRBV10-3 and J usage is TRBJ2-3; possibly TRBD1 for D (5 bases). Trimming pared 3 bases from V and 11 bases from J, leaving 15 bases between. CDR3 length: 13 amino acids. Germline CDR1 is ENHRY and CDR2 is SYGVKD. CDR3 amino acids: CAISDKTAWEQYF. CDR3 in DNA: TGTGCCATCAGTGATAAGACAGCGTGGGAGCAGTATTTT.

The gene calls are TRBV7-2 and TRBJ1-2; tentative D call: TRBD1 (5 bases). Deletions cut 2 bases from V and 0 bases from J, with 13 bases between. The germline gives CDR1 SGHTA, CDR2 FQGNSA. CDR3 size: 16 residues. CDR3 nucleotide sequence: TGTGCCAGCAGCTTATCCCCGGCCAGGGCTAACTATGGCTACACCTTC. Translating it yields CASSLSPARANYGYTF.

V and J are TRBV6-1 and TRBJ2-6; no firm D call. The CDR3 covers 15 residues. V dropped 2 bases and J dropped 0 bases, with 5 bases sitting between them. Germline loops: CDR1 MNHNS, CDR2 SASEGT. Written as DNA, the CDR3 is TGTGCCAGCAGTGAACCGGGCTCTGGGGCCAACGTCCTGACTTTC. It encodes CASSEPGSGANVLTF.

The V gene is TRBV28, the J gene TRBJ1-1, with TRBD1 matching over 8 bases. The CDR3 has 14 residues. V dropped 10 bases and J dropped 6; count of bases not matched to a gene: 13. Germline CDR1 and CDR2: MDHEN and SYDVKM. CDR3 amino acids: CATWESTGVSEAFF. The CDR3 nucleotides are TGTGCCACCTGGGAATCGACAGGGGTATCTGAAGCTTTCTTT.

V usage is TRBV7-9 and J usage is TRBJ2-1; D is perhaps TRBD2 (6 bases). The V and J ends lost 5 bases and 4 bases respectively, with 15 bases between them. The CDR3 is 15 amino acids. From germline, CDR1 is SEHNR and CDR2 FQNEAQ (reference sequence). CDR3 sequence reads: CASSPRRLGYNEQFF. The CDR3, as DNA: TGTGCCAGCAGCCCCCGTCGACTAGGGTACAATGAGCAGTTCTTC.

The rearrangement uses TRBV12-2 and TRBJ2-1; the D call of TRBD2 is as the table states it, not checked on the DNA. TRBV12-2 is a listed pseudogene. The CDR3 loop spans 16 amino acids. The CDR3 here is CASRLAQRDPINEQFF. The CDR3 DNA follows: TGTGCAAGTCGCTTAGCGCAGCGGGACCCTATCAATGAGCAGTTCTTC.

The chain combines TRBV6-4 with TRBJ2-7, with 7 bases fitting TRBD1. Germline V gives CDR1 MRHNA, CDR2 SNTAGT. CDR3 length equals 15 residues. The V and J ends lost 5 bases and 5 bases, in that order; junction bases with no gene match: 12. CDR3 amino acids: CASSKTFTGAHEQYF. In DNA form, the CDR3 reads TGTGCCAGCAGTAAAACATTCACAGGGGCCCACGAGCAGTACTTC.

The chain links TRBV18 to TRBJ2-2; unclear D gene. The germline V gene encodes CDR1 KGHSH and CDR2 LQKENI. CDR3 length: 16 amino acids. V was pared by 2 bases and J by 1 base, with 11 bases between. CDR3 sequence: CASSPNPPVNTGELFF. CDR3 nucleotides: TGTGCCAGCTCACCAAATCCGCCCGTGAACACCGGGGAGCTGTTTTTT.

The chain links TRBV9 to TRBJ2-1; 12 nucleotides align to TRBD2. The junction had 8 bases not matched to a gene; V was cut back by 3 bases and J by 7 bases. This CDR3 has 16 amino acids. Germline V lookup: CDR1 SGDLS, CDR2 YYNGEE. The CDR3 loop is CASSAQTSGSWNEQFF. Here the CDR3 DNA reads TGTGCCAGCAGCGCCCAGACTAGCGGGAGTTGGAATGAGCAGTTCTTC. Based on the CDR3 plus reference TRBV9 and TRBJ2-1, the full variable domain is DSGVTQTPKHLITATGQRVTLRCSPRSGDLSVYWYQQSLDQGLQFLIQYYNGEERAKGNILERFSAQQFPDLHSELNLSSLELGDSALYFCASSAQTSGSWNEQFFGPGTRLTVL.

The chain carries TRBV30 and TRBJ1-3, with D unresolved. Germline V CDR1 and CDR2: GTSNPN, SVGIG (reference sequence). This CDR3 is 17 amino acids long. Trimming cost V 0 bases and J 4 bases, with 19 bases left between them. The CDR3 reads CAWSVSFPGSGGNTIYF. For the CDR3, the DNA is TGTGCCTGGAGTGTATCCTTTCCGGGATCGGGCGGAAACACCATATATTTT.

V and J are TRBV5-6 and TRBJ2-5; D remains unclear. The J call may be incorrect, as the DNA end agrees better with TRBJ2-7. CDR1 is SGHDT and CDR2 is YYEEEE in the germline V gene. The CDR3 length is 11 residues. CDR3 sequence: CASSLLNEQYF. The CDR3 nucleotides read TGTGCCAGCAGCTTGCTTAACGAGCAGTACTTC.

J is TRBJ2-1 and V is TRBV2, with 12 bases lining up with TRBD2. Germline CDR1 and CDR2: SNHLY and FYNNEI. With 7 bases clipped from V and 8 bases from J, the junction kept 6 bases outside the gene matches. The CDR3 spans 14 residues. CDR3 nucleotide sequence: TGTGCCAGCAACGGACTAGCGGGATACTATGAGCAGTTCTTC. It encodes CASNGLAGYYEQFF.

The V gene is TRBV5-4, the J gene TRBJ1-3; D is ambiguous. Germline CDR1 and CDR2: SGHNT and YYREEE (reference sequence). V dropped 0 bases and J dropped 2 bases, with 12 bases sitting between them. The CDR3 spans 16 residues. DNA for the CDR3: TGTGCCAGCAGCTTGGGCCAAGCGAGGGCTGGAAACACCATATATTTT. Encoded protein: CASSLGQARAGNTIYF. Full variable domain (rest looked up from reference TRBV5-4 and TRBJ1-3): ETGVTQSPTHLIKTRGQQVTLRCSSQSGHNTVSWYQQALGQGPQFIFQYYREEENGRGNFPPRFSGLQFPNYSSELNVNALELDDSALYLCASSLGQARAGNTIYFGEGSWLTVV.

This clone was picked up a small number of times. The chain recombines TRBV9 with TRBJ2-1; 7 nucleotides line up with TRBD1. This CDR3 has 15 residues. V trimming: 4 bases; J trimming: 6 bases; junction bases outside the gene matches: 10. Per germline, CDR1 SGDLS and CDR2 YYNGEE. CDR3 DNA: TGTGCCAGCAGCCCCGGGACAGCCCTGGGCAATGAGCAGTTCTTC. Residues: CASSPGTALGNEQFF.

This clone showed up just once. CDR3: CASSLEVYNSPLHF. Here the CDR3 DNA reads TGCGCCAGCAGCTTGGAAGTTTATAATTCACCCCTCCACTTT. V is TRBV5-1 and J is TRBJ1-6; D is unclear. The CDR3 length is 14 residues. Germline V gene sequence: CDR1 SGHRS, CDR2 YFSETQ. V was trimmed by 0 bases and J by 4 bases, leaving 5 bases between them. The variable domain in full, with the rest retrieved from reference TRBV5-1 and TRBJ1-6, is KAGVTQTPRYLIKTRGQQVTLSCSPISGHRSVSWYQQTPGQGLQFLFEYFSETQRNKGNFPGRFSGRQFSNSRSEMNVSTLELGDSALYLCASSLEVYNSPLHFGNGTRLTVT.

The rearrangement links TRBV28 to TRBJ2-7; 7 bases line up with TRBD1. CDR1 and CDR2 from the germline V gene are MDHEN and SYDVKM. This CDR3 is 15 amino acids long. Losses at the gene ends were 7 bases for V and 4 bases for J; bases not matched to a gene: 13. Written as DNA, the CDR3 is TGTGCCAGCACCAGCCCGATAGGGGGCTGGTACGAGCAGTACTTC. As protein: CASTSPIGGWYEQYF.

The V call is TRBV29-1, the J call TRBJ2-1; 9 bases are shared with TRBD2. Germline values: CDR1 SQVTM, CDR2 ANQGSEA. V lost 0 bases to trimming and J lost 6 bases; unmatched junction nucleotides: 12. This CDR3 contains 17 residues. This CDR3 is CSVEDPKASGIGNEQFF. The CDR3 DNA reads as TGCAGCGTTGAAGACCCGAAGGCTAGCGGGATTGGCAATGAGCAGTTCTTC.

V is TRBV5-8 and J is TRBJ1-5; perhaps TRBD1 as D (5 bases). The CDR3 sequence is 16 residues long. CDR1 and CDR2 from the germline V gene are SGHTS and YDEGEE. The V gene lost 2 bases and the J gene lost 8 bases, with 20 bases spanning the gap. CDR3 amino acids: CASSFRNSDSGKPQHF. The CDR3 DNA is TGTGCCAGCAGCTTTAGGAACAGCGACAGTGGGAAGCCCCAGCATTTT.